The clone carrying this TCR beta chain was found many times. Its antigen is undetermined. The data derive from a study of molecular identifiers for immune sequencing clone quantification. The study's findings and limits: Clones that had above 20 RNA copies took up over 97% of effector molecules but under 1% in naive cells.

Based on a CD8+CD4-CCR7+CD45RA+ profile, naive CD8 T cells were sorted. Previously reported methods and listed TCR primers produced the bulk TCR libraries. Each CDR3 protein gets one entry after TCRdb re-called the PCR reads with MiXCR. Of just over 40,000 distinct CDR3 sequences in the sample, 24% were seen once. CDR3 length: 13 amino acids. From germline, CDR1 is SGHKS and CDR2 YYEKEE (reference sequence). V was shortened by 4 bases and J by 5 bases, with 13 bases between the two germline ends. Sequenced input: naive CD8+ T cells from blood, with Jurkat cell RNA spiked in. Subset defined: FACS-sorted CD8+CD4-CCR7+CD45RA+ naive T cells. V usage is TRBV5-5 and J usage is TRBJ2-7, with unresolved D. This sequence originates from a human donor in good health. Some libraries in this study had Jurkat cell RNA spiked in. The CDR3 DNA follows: TGTGCCAGCAGCCCTTTGGTGTCTGACGAGCAGTACTTC. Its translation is CASSPLVSDEQYF.